This T cell receptor beta chain stems from a study of beta chain features in type 1 diabetes. For this clone: The same CDR3 arises from other DNA sequences in this sample as well.

This CDR3 spans 14 amino acids. CDR1 is SQVTM and CDR2 is ANQGSEA in the germline V gene. The V segment lost 6 bases and the J segment 3 bases; nucleotides outside the gene matches: 8. Expressed TCRB transcripts were sequenced because the entire RNA isolate underwent reverse transcription. An average near 3.57 million reads came from naive, central memory and regulatory T cell samples. Measured with immunoSEQ multiplex PCR; TCRdb has only the in-frame clones, and not every one. The sample records about 180,000 clones, about 13% being singletons. The sequencing sample was made of central memory CD4+ T cells from blood. The sequence came from a woman under 30 in good health. The V call is TRBV29-1, the J call TRBJ2-3; TRBD1 matches at 8 bases. The DNA of the CDR3 is TGCAGCGTGGGTAGCAGGGGGCGTACAGATACGCAGTATTTT. Translation gives CSVGSRGRTDTQYF.